The 18 T cell receptor beta chains given below trace back to one sample, sequenced in a study of blood T cell repertoires in COVID-19. Some clones are missing from TCRdb's copy, which holds only in-frame ones; the method was immunoSEQ multiplex PCR. The sample includes about half a million clones, less than 90% of them seen just once. The sequencing input was PBMCs or T cells enriched from blood (not recorded which). The receptor set was obtained from an older woman who had recovered from COVID-19.

V is TRBV28 and J is TRBJ1-1; possibly TRBD1 for D (6 bases). Trimming stripped 3 bases from V and 5 bases from J, with 13 bases between. The CDR3 extends over 14 amino acids. Per germline, CDR1 MDHEN and CDR2 SYDVKM. DNA of the CDR3: TGTGCCAGCAGTTTTGGGGGGGCGCGGACTGAAGCTTTCTTT. Amino acid sequence: CASSFGGARTEAFF.

On this clone itself: Other DNA sequences in the sample encode the same CDR3. The chain joins TRBV18 to TRBJ2-3; 11 bases fit TRBD2. The ends lost 3 bases at V and 3 bases at J; junction bases unmatched: 5. CDR3 length: 16 amino acids. Germline V CDR1 and CDR2: KGHSH, LQKENI. CDR3 nucleotide sequence: TGTGCCAGCTCACCCCTAGCGGGGGGCCGTACAGATACGCAGTATTTT. Its protein is CASSPLAGGRTDTQYF.

The chain joins TRBV9 to TRBJ1-6, with TRBD1 as a possible D gene (5 bases). Trimming removed 5 bases at V and 0 bases at J, with 27 bases between. Germline V CDR1 and CDR2: SGDLS, YYNGEE. The CDR3 sequence is 21 residues long. CDR3: CASRRLKQDWLVSSYNSPLHF. Written as DNA, the CDR3 is TGTGCCAGCAGGCGACTTAAACAGGATTGGTTAGTATCCTCCTATAATTCACCCCTCCACTTT.

The V and J genes are TRBV6-2 or TRBV6-3 and TRBJ1-6; D might be TRBD1 (5 bases). The germline V gene has CDR1 MNHEY and CDR2 SVGEGT. The CDR3 covers 15 residues. With 0 bases removed from V and 7 bases from J, the gap between germline ends came to 10 bases. The CDR3 protein is CASSYSVGLNSPLHF. The CDR3 bases are TGTGCCAGCAGTTACTCAGTGGGGCTCAATTCACCCCTCCACTTT.

This rearrangement joins TRBV6-1 to TRBJ2-7, with TRBD2 as a possible D gene (6 bases). There are 14 residues in the CDR3. From germline, CDR1 is MNHNS and CDR2 SASEGT. Trimming took off 2 bases at V and 2 bases at J, with 10 bases between the two ends. The CDR3 DNA sequence: TGTGCCAGCAGTGAATTGACTAGGGCCTACGAGCAGTACGTC. It translates to CASSELTRAYEQYV.

This clone was observed a single time. The chain has TRBV29-1 and TRBJ1-1; TRBD1 is a possible D gene (5 bases). The germline CDR1 and CDR2 sequences are SQVTM and ANQGSEA. The ends were cut back, 6 bases at V and 0 bases at J, with 14 bases in the middle. The CDR3 runs to 14 residues. The CDR3, as DNA: TGCAGCGTGTCCACTTGGGGCGTGAACACTGAAGCTTTCTTT. As protein: CSVSTWGVNTEAFF.

This chain connects TRBV19 to TRBJ1-4; D ambiguous. Trimming removed 9 bases at V and 5 bases at J, with 13 bases between. Germline CDR1 and CDR2: LNHDA and SQIVND (reference sequence). This CDR3 comprises 13 residues. For the CDR3, the DNA is TGTGCCAGCCTAGGACTGAGAAATGAAAAACTGTTTTTT. Encoded protein: CASLGLRNEKLFF.

This sequence joins TRBV5-1 and TRBJ2-1; TRBD2 might be the D (6 bases). V was clipped by 2 bases and J by 2 bases, with 11 bases between them. CDR1 SGHRS and CDR2 YFSETQ come from the germline V gene. The CDR3 sequence is 15 residues long. The CDR3 nucleotides read TGCGCCAGCAGCTTTCCGCGGGAACCCTACAATGAGCAGTTCTTC. Amino acid sequence: CASSFPREPYNEQFF.

The chain links TRBV29-1 to TRBJ2-7; no clear D gene. CDR1 is SQVTM, CDR2 ANQGSEA, per germline. Trimming stripped 4 bases from V and 7 bases from J, with 11 bases between. The CDR3 runs 11 residues. This CDR3 is CSVVSGFEQYV. CDR3 DNA sequence: TGCAGCGTTGTCTCGGGTTTTGAGCAGTACGTC.

This clone showed up just once. The chain carries TRBV2 and TRBJ2-3; the D gene is possibly TRBD2 (6 bases). Trimming shortened V by 4 bases and J by 4 bases, and 9 bases separated the two germline ends. This CDR3 contains 13 residues. Germline V CDR1 and CDR2: SNHLY, FYNNEI. CDR3: CASSGLVSDTQYF. In DNA form, the CDR3 reads TGTGCCAGCAGTGGACTAGTATCAGATACGCAGTATTTT.

V usage is TRBV7-6 and J usage is TRBJ1-2, with TRBD1 as a possible D gene (6 bases). This CDR3 has 13 residues. V lost 3 bases to trimming and J lost 8 bases, with 13 bases between them. In germline, CDR1 is SGHVS, CDR2 FNYEAQ. The CDR3 sequence is CASSFGGLGGYTF. CDR3 sequence (DNA): TGTGCCAGCAGCTTTGGGGGCCTAGGAGGCTACACCTTC. Looking up the rest from reference TRBV7-6 and TRBJ1-2 gives the full variable domain: GAGVSQSPRYKVTKRGQDVALRCDPISGHVSLYWYRQALGQGPEFLTYFNYEAQQDKSGLPNDRFSAERPEGSISTLTIQRTEQRDSAMYRCASSFGGLGGYTFGSGTRLTVV.

This clone was seen once. This chain joins TRBV9 and TRBJ2-6; maybe TRBD1 (6 bases). V dropped 6 bases and J dropped 3 bases, with 10 bases sitting between them. The CDR3 sequence is 14 residues long. Germline CDR1 is SGDLS and CDR2 is YYNGEE. DNA for the CDR3: TGTGCCAGCAACAGGGTCGATGGGGCCAACGTCCTGACTTTC. It yields the protein CASNRVDGANVLTF.

The V gene is TRBV6-5, the J gene TRBJ1-5, with 7 bases matching TRBD1. From germline, CDR1 is MNHEY and CDR2 SVGAGI. V was clipped by 6 bases and J by 4 bases; unmatched bases: 3. The CDR3 covers 13 residues. CDR3 DNA: TGTGCCAGCAGCCGGGACAGAAATCAGCCCCAGCATTTT. Amino acids: CASSRDRNQPQHF.

The chain carries TRBV2 and TRBJ1-6; 8 nucleotides match TRBD1. The germline V gene encodes CDR1 SNHLY and CDR2 FYNNEI. This CDR3 spans 16 amino acids. After removal of 4 bases from V and 10 bases from J, the junction contained 12 bases not matched to a gene. The CDR3 spells CASSVGPTGVDSPLHF. For the CDR3, the DNA is TGTGCCAGCAGTGTGGGGCCGACAGGGGTCGACTCACCCCTCCACTTT.

The chain joins TRBV19 to TRBJ1-2; TRBD1 matches at 11 bases. Trimming cost V 6 bases and J 5 bases; bases outside gene matches: 8. This CDR3 region has 15 residues. CDR1 and CDR2 from the germline V gene are LNHDA and SQIVND (reference sequence). The CDR3 here is CASSKDRGLWYGYTF. DNA of the CDR3: TGTGCCAGTAGCAAGGACAGGGGGCTTTGGTATGGCTACACCTTC.

The J gene is TRBJ1-2, the V gene TRBV3-1 (or the pseudogene TRBV3-2), with no clear D. In germline, CDR1 is LGHDT, CDR2 YNNKEL (reference sequence). V lost 0 bases and J 7 bases, leaving 9 bases between the germline ends. The CDR3 is 13 residues long. The CDR3, as DNA: TGTGCCAGCAGCCAAGATCACGGGGTTGGCTACACCTTC. It is translated as CASSQDHGVGYTF.

The V call is TRBV7-9, the J call TRBJ1-6; the D gene is possibly TRBD1 (5 bases). This CDR3 is built from 17 residues. V lost 2 bases, J lost 8 bases, and 19 bases lay in between. CDR1 SEHNR and CDR2 FQNEAQ come from the germline V gene (reference sequence). The chain's CDR3 is CASSLKAAGGLDSPLHF. As DNA, the CDR3 is TGTGCCAGCAGCTTAAAGGCGGCCGGGGGTTTGGATTCACCCCTCCACTTT.

This chain links TRBV9 with TRBJ2-1, with 12 nucleotides matching TRBD2. The V and J ends lost 0 bases and 7 bases, in that order; junction bases with no gene match: 5. This CDR3 contains 16 residues. Germline assignment: CDR1 SGDLS and CDR2 YYNGEE. CDR3 amino acids: CASSVVSSGGANEQFF. DNA of the CDR3: TGTGCCAGCAGCGTAGTGTCTAGCGGGGGGGCTAATGAGCAGTTCTTC.